These 7 T cell receptor beta chains share one sample of origin, sequenced in a study of blood T cells in healthy people across ages. PCR was performed a second time for 7 to 11 cycles using a sample-barcoded 5' primer and a J-beta primer mix. MiXCR, run by TCRdb on the 5' RACE reads, gives a single entry per CDR3 protein. The sample consists of about 1.8 million distinct CDR3 sequences, less than 50% of them appearing once. The specimen sequenced was blood. The source of these receptors is a woman aged 40 to 50 in good health.

J is TRBJ2-4 and V is TRBV6-2 or TRBV6-3, with 9 bases identical to TRBD1. The J call is in doubt because the DNA end fits TRBJ2-5 better. The CDR3 is 13 amino acids. The germline V gene has CDR1 MNHEY and CDR2 SVGEGT. The DNA of the CDR3 is TGTGCCAGCAGTAAGGACAGGGGACAGACCCAGTACTTC. Amino acids: CASSKDRGQTQYF.

This sequence joins TRBV20-1 and TRBJ2-4; 10 bases are a match to TRBD1. The J call may be faulty, since TRBJ2-7 better matches the DNA end. This CDR3 comprises 14 residues. Germline assignment: CDR1 DFQATT and CDR2 SNEGSKA (reference sequence). CDR3 loop: CSASPGTGDYEQYF. In nucleotides, the CDR3 is TGCAGTGCTAGTCCCGGGACAGGGGACTACGAGCAGTACTTC.

The V gene is TRBV4-3, the J gene TRBJ1-5; a weak D match, TRBD1 (5 bases). The germline gives CDR1 LGHNA, CDR2 YSLEER. The ends were cut back, 0 bases at V and 4 bases at J, with 16 bases in the middle. The CDR3 sequence is 17 residues long. The CDR3: CASSQDPGTDLNQPQHF. The CDR3 DNA reads TGCGCCAGCAGCCAAGATCCCGGGACGGACCTTAATCAGCCCCAGCATTTT.

This clonotype was counted between two and nine times. The J gene is TRBJ2-5, the V gene TRBV29-1, with D tentatively TRBD1 (5 bases). Per germline, CDR1 SQVTM and CDR2 ANQGSEA. V shed 4 bases and J shed 5 bases, with 14 bases lying between them. This CDR3 spans 13 amino acids. CDR3 amino acids: CSVGQGAAETQYF. Here the CDR3 DNA reads TGCAGCGTTGGTCAAGGGGCAGCGGAGACCCAGTACTTC. The complete variable domain, with remaining parts taken from reference TRBV29-1 and TRBJ2-5, reads SAVISQKPSRDICQRGTSLTIQCQVDSQVTMMFWYRQQPGQSLTLIATANQGSEATYESGFVIDKFPISRPNLTFSTLTVSNMSPEDSSIYLCSVGQGAAETQYFGPGTRLLVL.

This clonotype was counted a few times. The V and J genes are TRBV11-2 and TRBJ2-5; no reliable D call. The CDR3 loop spans 13 amino acids. The ends were cut back, 3 bases at V and 9 bases at J, with 14 bases in the middle. Germline assignment: CDR1 SGHAT and CDR2 FQNNGV. This CDR3 is CASSLNGPVAQYF. The CDR3 DNA follows: TGTGCCAGCAGCTTGAACGGACCGGTGGCCCAGTACTTC.

J is TRBJ2-6 and V is TRBV5-6, with D tentatively TRBD2 (5 bases). CDR1 is SGHDT and CDR2 is YYEEEE in the germline V gene. V dropped 2 bases and J dropped 1 base, with 13 bases sitting between them. CDR3 length: 17 amino acids. DNA of the CDR3: TGTGCCAGCAGCTTAGAAACCGGGATTTCTGGGGCCAACGTCCTGACTTTC. Its protein is CASSLETGISGANVLTF.

The rearrangement uses TRBV11-2 and TRBJ2-7; D is undetermined. The DNA matches TRBJ2-5 better at its end, which makes the J call doubtful. The CDR3 spans 12 residues. Germline CDR1 reads SGHAT; CDR2 reads FQNNGV. The CDR3 spells CASSLAERTQYF. Written as DNA, the CDR3 is TGTGCCAGCAGCTTAGCGGAGCGGACCCAGTACTTC.